This T cell receptor (beta chain) was sequenced in a study of T cells after yellow fever vaccination. General observations from the study: When the response was secondary, it was weaker but reached its peak faster, day 5 versus 15.

TCRdb independently ran MiXCR on the 5' RACE reads; one entry per CDR3 protein. The table lists hundreds of thousands of distinct CDR3 sequences, roughly a sixth of them singletons. Germline V gene data show CDR1 as MGHRA and CDR2 as YSYEKL. V gave up 3 bases and J gave up 0 bases; unmatched junction bases: 7. CDR3 length: 17 amino acids. In this sample, this clonotype turned up a few times. Its specificity is not known. Sequenced here: PBMCs, sampled before the yellow fever booster vaccination. This receptor was taken from a man between 18 and 29 years old who received the YFV17D yellow fever vaccine. V gene TRBV4-1 combines with J gene TRBJ2-2, with TRBD1 matching 7 bases. The CDR3 DNA reads as TGCGCCAGCAGCCAGAGGGACAGCATCTCGAACACCGGGGAGCTGTTTTTT. Translating gives CASSQRDSISNTGELFF.